The 17 T cell receptor beta chains presented below share a single source sample, sequenced in a study of OX40 agonist ivuxolimab in advanced cancers. Clones were read by immunoSEQ multiplex PCR, and TCRdb kept only the in-frame ones, dropping some. The sample contains about 45,000 clones, around 93% of which appear only once. The sequencing used CD4+ or CD8+ T cells sorted from blood, collected in a trial of the OX40 agonist ivuxolimab. The receptors stem from an adult with an advanced solid tumor such as melanoma, head and neck, liver or kidney cancer.

This chain connects TRBV27 to TRBJ2-7; 7 nucleotides agree with TRBD1. Germline CDR1 and CDR2: MNHEY and SMNVEV (reference sequence). This CDR3 comprises 14 residues. V was clipped by 5 bases and J by 3 bases; unmatched bases: 7. In DNA, the CDR3 is TGTGCCAGCAGTCCCGAGGCAGGGGGCTACGAGCAGTACTTC. Amino acids: CASSPEAGGYEQYF.

This clone turned up a few times. This sequence joins TRBV14 and TRBJ2-3; tentative D call: TRBD2 (5 bases). Germline assignment: CDR1 SGHDN and CDR2 FVKESK. The V end was cut by 2 bases, the J end by 2 bases, with 14 bases between. The CDR3 has 16 residues. CDR3: CASSQTGSSFTDTQYF. Here the CDR3 DNA reads TGTGCCAGCAGCCAAACGGGATCTTCGTTCACAGATACGCAGTATTTT.

Concerning this clone: The same CDR3 also results from other DNA sequences found in this sample. This chain links TRBV4-1 with TRBJ2-7; TRBD2 agrees at 14 bases. V lost 3 bases, J lost 2 bases, and 0 bases stayed unmatched. Germline-derived CDR1 and CDR2 are MGHRA and YSYEKL. The length of the CDR3 is 15 residues. As DNA, the CDR3 is TGCGCCAGCAGCCAGGGACTAGCGGGGGCCTACGAGCAGTACTTC. This encodes CASSQGLAGAYEQYF.

This clone counts as medium-sized. The V call is TRBV4-1, the J call TRBJ2-3; TRBD1 is a possible D gene (5 bases). CDR1 is MGHRA, CDR2 YSYEKL, per germline. This CDR3 region has 12 residues. Trimming pared 0 bases from V and 13 bases from J, leaving 11 bases between. The CDR3 DNA follows: TGCGCCAGCAGCCAAGATCTCTTACAGGAGTATTTT. This gives the protein CASSQDLLQEYF.

This chain connects TRBV19 to TRBJ2-2; D tentatively fits TRBD1 or TRBD2 (7 bases each). CDR1 is LNHDA and CDR2 is SQIVND in the germline V gene (reference sequence). V shed 6 bases and J shed 4 bases, with 21 bases lying between them. CDR3 length: 17 amino acids. The CDR3 nucleotides read TGTGCCAGTAGCCAGGGGGGGCATTCTTTAGTCACCGGGGAGCTGTTTTTT. Protein: CASSQGGHSLVTGELFF.

The chain carries TRBV7-6 and TRBJ2-7; a weak D match, TRBD1 (6 bases). The V and J ends lost 7 bases and 2 bases respectively, with 15 bases between them. This CDR3 spans 14 amino acids. The germline V gene has CDR1 SGHVS and CDR2 FNYEAQ. CDR3 residues: CASTQGQPPYEQYF. Written as DNA, the CDR3 is TGTGCCAGCACCCAGGGGCAGCCACCCTACGAGCAGTACTTC.

This clone appeared once. The CDR3 sequence: CASSPGTSGRRGTDTQYF. CDR3 DNA sequence: TGTGCCAGCAGTCCAGGGACTAGCGGGAGAAGGGGCACAGATACGCAGTATTTT. The J gene is TRBJ2-3, the V gene TRBV7-9, with 14 bases identical to TRBD2. Germline assignment: CDR1 SEHNR and CDR2 FQNEAQ (reference sequence). V gave up 6 bases and J gave up 1 base; unmatched junction bases: 9. The CDR3 is made up of 18 amino acids.

This sequence joins TRBV6-4 and TRBJ2-3; TRBD2 agrees at 7 bases. Germline CDR1 and CDR2: MRHNA and SNTAGT. CDR3 length: 16 residues. The V gene end was trimmed by 0 bases and the J gene end by 0 bases; junction bases not matched to a gene: 3. CDR3: CASSDSPSGSTDTQYF. In DNA, the CDR3 is TGTGCCAGCAGTGACTCTCCTAGCGGTAGCACAGATACGCAGTATTTT.

This clone has a single count. The chain combines TRBV19 with TRBJ1-1; 9 bases match TRBD1. Germline V gives CDR1 LNHDA, CDR2 SQIVND (reference sequence). V lost 7 bases, J lost 0 bases, and 18 bases stayed unmatched. CDR3 size: 19 residues. CDR3 sequence reads: CASTPDRARQGVMNTEAFF. CDR3 nucleotides: TGTGCCAGTACTCCAGACAGAGCTAGACAGGGGGTTATGAACACTGAAGCTTTCTTT.

The genes are TRBV20-1 and TRBJ2-1; D unresolved. The CDR3 runs 11 residues. The germline gives CDR1 DFQATT, CDR2 SNEGSKA (reference sequence). V was clipped by 4 bases and J by 7 bases, with 8 bases between them. The chain's CDR3 is CSAKLLNEQFF. DNA of the CDR3: TGCAGTGCTAAGCTCTTGAATGAGCAGTTCTTC.

This clone has only a few counts. The rearrangement links TRBV25-1 to TRBJ2-2; D gene ambiguous. This CDR3 has 11 amino acids. The germline gives CDR1 MGHDK, CDR2 SYGVNS. V lost 5 bases and J 6 bases, leaving 4 bases between the germline ends. CDR3: CASSLPGELFF. Written as DNA, the CDR3 is TGTGCCAGCAGTTTGCCCGGGGAGCTGTTTTTT.

The chain joins TRBV11-2 to TRBJ2-7; perhaps TRBD2 as D (5 bases). Germline V gene lookup returns CDR1 SGHAT and CDR2 FQNNGV. The CDR3 is 13 residues long. Trimming shortened V by 3 bases and J by 2 bases, and 8 bases separated the two germline ends. In nucleotides, the CDR3 is TGTGCCAGCAGCTTCGGGGTTCCCTACGAGCAGTACTTC. Protein sequence: CASSFGVPYEQYF.

In DNA, the CDR3 is TGTGCCATCAGTGATCAAGCAACTAATGAAAAACTGTTTTTT. It specifies CAISDQATNEKLFF. The chain joins TRBV10-3 to TRBJ1-4; unclear D gene. The germline V gene encodes CDR1 ENHRY and CDR2 SYGVKD. This CDR3 is built from 14 residues. V dropped 3 bases and J dropped 0 bases, with 5 bases sitting between them.

The chain carries TRBV7-9 and TRBJ2-7, with a tentative D call TRBD2 (6 bases). Trimming took 1 base from V and 2 from J, leaving 12 bases between them. Germline loops: CDR1 SEHNR, CDR2 FQNEAQ (reference sequence). The CDR3 has 15 amino acids. CDR3 region: CASSLEEGPAYEQYF. The CDR3 nucleotides read TGTGCCAGCAGCTTAGAGGAGGGCCCGGCCTACGAGCAGTACTTC.

The chain employs TRBV9 and TRBJ2-2, with D unresolved. In germline, CDR1 is SGDLS, CDR2 YYNGEE. V lost 3 bases to trimming and J lost 7 bases, with 7 bases between them. This CDR3 spans 12 amino acids. The CDR3 region has the DNA TGTGCCAGCAGCGCGGTGAGCGGGGAGCTGTTTTTT. It yields the protein CASSAVSGELFF.

This clone was observed a single time. The gene calls are TRBV28 and TRBJ1-1; 7 bases fit TRBD1. The trim removed 3 bases at V and 4 bases at J, leaving 2 bases unmatched. This CDR3 has 13 amino acids. The germline gives CDR1 MDHEN, CDR2 SYDVKM. This CDR3 reads CASSFRGGTEAFF. In DNA form, the CDR3 reads TGTGCCAGCAGTTTCAGGGGGGGCACTGAAGCTTTCTTT.

This chain connects TRBV2 to TRBJ2-7; no clear D gene. The germline gives CDR1 SNHLY, CDR2 FYNNEI. This CDR3 has 15 residues. V gave up 7 bases and J gave up 3 bases, with 19 bases separating them. CDR3 amino acids: CASTERVPPNYEQYF. CDR3 in DNA: TGTGCCAGCACCGAACGGGTTCCCCCTAACTACGAGCAGTACTTC. The entire variable domain, with the rest obtained from reference TRBV2 and TRBJ2-7, is as follows: EPEVTQTPSHQVTQMGQEVILRCVPISNHLYFYWYRQILGQKVEFLVSFYNNEISEKSEIFDDQFSVERPDGSNFTLKIRSTKLEDSAMYFCASTERVPPNYEQYFGPGTRLTVT.